These 28 T cell receptor beta chains share one sample of origin, sequenced in a study of blood T cell repertoires in COVID-19. Sequencing was performed with immunoSEQ multiplex PCR; in TCRdb, only in-frame clones are kept and a portion is missing. The data hold 350,000 to 400,000 clones, with more than 80% observed a single time. The sequencing sample was made of PBMCs or T cells enriched from blood (not recorded which). Source of these receptors: a man aged 18 to 35 who had recovered from COVID-19.

The gene calls are TRBV5-4 and TRBJ1-2; a possible D gene is TRBD1 (5 bases). Germline V gives CDR1 SGHNT, CDR2 YYREEE (reference sequence). Deletions cut 0 bases from V and 4 bases from J, with 25 bases between. The CDR3 has 19 residues. CDR3 amino acids: CASSLGIGGLSQSIYGYTF. The CDR3 DNA reads TGTGCCAGCAGCTTGGGCATCGGGGGTTTGAGCCAATCGATCTATGGCTACACCTTC.

In this sample, this clone turned up once. The chain employs TRBV19 and TRBJ1-6; TRBD1 matches at 9 bases. The CDR3 sequence is 17 residues long. Unmatched junction bases numbered 5, after V lost 3 bases and J lost 2 bases. Per germline, CDR1 LNHDA and CDR2 SQIVND (reference sequence). CDR3 amino acids: CASSMGQGLTYNSPLHF. The CDR3 bases are TGTGCCAGTAGTATGGGACAGGGACTAACCTATAATTCACCCCTCCACTTT. Using reference TRBV19 and TRBJ1-6 for the parts outside the CDR3, the full variable domain is DGGITQSPKYLFRKEGQNVTLSCEQNLNHDAMYWYRQDPGQGLRLIYYSQIVNDFQKGDIAEGYSVSREKKESFPLTVTSAQKNPTAFYLCASSMGQGLTYNSPLHFGNGTRLTVT.

The J gene is TRBJ1-6, the V gene TRBV4-2; D gene unclear. The V gene's germline CDR1 is LGHNA and CDR2 YNFKEQ. CDR3 length equals 15 residues. Trimming stripped 2 bases from V and 7 bases from J, with 12 bases between. DNA of the CDR3: TGTGCCAGCAGCCAAAAACCGGGTACGAATTCACCCCTCCACTTT. Translated, it gives CASSQKPGTNSPLHF.

The chain uses TRBV19 and TRBJ1-5, with a weak D call TRBD1 (6 bases). The CDR3 is 15 residues long. The V end was cut by 4 bases, the J end by 2 bases, with 12 bases between. In germline, CDR1 is LNHDA, CDR2 SQIVND (reference sequence). Written as DNA, the CDR3 is TGTGCCAGTAGTAGTAGGGGGAGAGGCAATCAGCCCCAGCATTTT. It is translated as CASSSRGRGNQPQHF.

The chain uses TRBV5-1 and TRBJ1-1, with no clear D. Germline CDR1 is SGHRS and CDR2 is YFSETQ. The V gene lost 4 bases and the J gene lost 3 bases, with 16 bases spanning the gap. CDR3 size: 15 residues. DNA for the CDR3: TGCGCCAGCAGCCCGGAGGGAAGGGCGTACACTGAAGCTTTCTTT. Translated, it gives CASSPEGRAYTEAFF.

The chain has TRBV7-3 and TRBJ1-5; D is ambiguous. CDR1 and CDR2 from the germline V gene are SGHTA and FQGTGA. The CDR3 length is 16 residues. Trimming took off 1 base at V and 1 base at J, with 11 bases between the two ends. Here the CDR3 reads CASSLRRRRSNQPQHF. In DNA, the CDR3 is TGTGCCAGCAGCTTAAGAAGGCGGCGAAGCAATCAGCCCCAGCATTTT.

The chain carries TRBV4-1 and TRBJ2-1, with TRBD2 matching over 8 bases. CDR1 is MGHRA and CDR2 is YSYEKL in the germline V gene. This CDR3 has 14 amino acids. The J segment lost 7 bases and the V segment lost 5 bases, leaving 7 bases of the junction unmatched. CDR3 amino acids: CASSTGGPGNEQFF. In DNA, the CDR3 is TGCGCCAGCAGCACGGGGGGGCCGGGTAATGAGCAGTTCTTC.

This clone was counted only a few times. The rearrangement uses TRBV9 and TRBJ2-7; 7 bases line up with TRBD2. V gave up 4 bases and J gave up 8 bases; unmatched junction bases: 12. Germline lookup yields CDR1 SGDLS and CDR2 YYNGEE. The CDR3 is 14 amino acids. CDR3 in amino acids: CASSSGEAGVKQYF. In nucleotides, the CDR3 is TGTGCCAGCAGCTCGGGCGAGGCGGGGGTCAAGCAGTACTTC.

As for this clone: The same CDR3 is also encoded by other DNA sequences in this sample. The chain couples TRBV9 to TRBJ1-2; the D gene is possibly TRBD1 (6 bases). Germline CDR1 is SGDLS and CDR2 is YYNGEE. This CDR3 is built from 15 residues. V shed 0 bases and J shed 2 bases, with 11 bases lying between them. CDR3 nucleotides: TGTGCCAGCAGCGTAGGGGCAGGGGCCAACTATGGCTACACCTTC. It is translated as CASSVGAGANYGYTF.

The J gene is TRBJ2-1, the V gene TRBV3-1 (or the pseudogene TRBV3-2), with D possibly TRBD1 on 5 matching bases. The CDR3 length is 14 residues. The V gene's germline CDR1 is LGHDT and CDR2 YNNKEL (reference sequence). The V and J ends lost 2 bases and 4 bases respectively, with 9 bases between them. The CDR3 region is CASSQSDNYNEQFF. CDR3 in DNA: TGTGCCAGCAGCCAATCGGACAATTACAATGAGCAGTTCTTC.

The V and J genes are TRBV19 and TRBJ2-7; TRBD1 might be the D (7 bases). The CDR3 loop spans 15 amino acids. Germline V gene data show CDR1 as LNHDA and CDR2 as SQIVND (reference sequence). V was cut by 5 bases and J by 1 base, with 15 bases left in between. The CDR3 bases are TGTGCCAGTAGTCCCGGGCAGGGGGGATCCTACGAGCAGTACTTC. Translated: CASSPGQGGSYEQYF.

This chain connects TRBV5-4 to TRBJ2-7, with TRBD2 identical over 13 bases. V shed 4 bases, J shed 5 bases, and the junction held 6 bases outside the gene matches. The CDR3 covers 15 residues. Germline assignment: CDR1 SGHNT and CDR2 YYREEE (reference sequence). DNA of the CDR3: TGTGCCAGCAGCCTACCGGGACTAGCGGGAAACGAGCAGTACTTC. This codes for CASSLPGLAGNEQYF.

The rearrangement uses TRBV18 and TRBJ2-7; tentatively, D is TRBD1 (5 bases). Germline V gives CDR1 KGHSH, CDR2 LQKENI. The germline V and J ends were trimmed by 3 bases and 1 base, with 10 bases remaining between them. The CDR3 contains 14 residues. The CDR3 DNA reads as TGTGCCAGCTCACCGTTGCCAGGGTCCTACGAGCAGTACTTC. Its translation: CASSPLPGSYEQYF.

This clone was picked up a small number of times. The sample carries other DNA sequences with the same CDR3. The rearrangement uses TRBV2 and TRBJ2-7; the match to TRBD1 covers 7 bases. Germline CDR1 reads SNHLY; CDR2 reads FYNNEI. The V segment lost 6 bases and the J segment 2 bases; nucleotides outside the gene matches: 1. This CDR3 comprises 12 residues. The chain's CDR3 is CASSGQAYEQYF. In DNA form, the CDR3 reads TGTGCCAGCAGCGGACAGGCCTACGAGCAGTACTTC. The whole variable domain, filled in from reference TRBV2 and TRBJ2-7, reads EPEVTQTPSHQVTQMGQEVILRCVPISNHLYFYWYRQILGQKVEFLVSFYNNEISEKSEIFDDQFSVERPDGSNFTLKIRSTKLEDSAMYFCASSGQAYEQYFGPGTRLTVT.

The chain is built from TRBV3-1 (or the pseudogene TRBV3-2) and TRBJ1-1; possible D gene TRBD1, 5 bases. There are 16 residues in the CDR3. The germline V gene has CDR1 LGHDT and CDR2 YNNKEL (reference sequence). V was clipped by 5 bases and J by 1 base, with 17 bases between them. This CDR3 reads CASSTGYGGWNTEAFF. DNA for the CDR3: TGTGCCAGCAGCACGGGATACGGGGGGTGGAACACTGAAGCTTTCTTT.

The V call is TRBV19, the J call TRBJ2-7, with unresolved D. The germline gives CDR1 LNHDA, CDR2 SQIVND (reference sequence). The CDR3 sequence is 14 residues long. CDR3 amino acids: CASTPTPSFYEQYF. DNA for the CDR3: TGTGCTTCAACCCCGACACCTTCCTTCTACGAGCAGTACTTC.

The chain has TRBV21-1 and TRBJ2-2; TRBD2 is the table's D call and was not checked against the DNA. TRBV21-1 represents a pseudogene. The CDR3 spans 18 residues. As DNA, the CDR3 is TGTGCCAGCAGCAAAGGGAAGGACGGGGAGCTGAACACCGGGGAGCTGTTTTTT. Encoded protein: CASSKGKDGELNTGELFF.

V gene TRBV9 combines with J gene TRBJ2-7, with D perhaps TRBD2 (6 bases). Germline assignment: CDR1 SGDLS and CDR2 YYNGEE. The ends were cut back, 0 bases at V and 5 bases at J, with 12 bases in the middle. The CDR3 is 14 residues long. CDR3 in DNA: TGTGCCAGCAGCGTAGCGGGAGCTATCGACGAGCAGTACTTC. As protein: CASSVAGAIDEQYF.

This chain uses TRBV28 with TRBJ1-2, with a tentative D call TRBD1 (5 bases). Germline CDR1 and CDR2: MDHEN and SYDVKM. Trimming pared 3 bases from V and 4 bases from J, leaving 9 bases between. This CDR3 has 13 residues. CDR3 protein: CASSFADSYGYTF. The CDR3 coding sequence is TGTGCCAGCAGTTTCGCCGACAGCTATGGCTACACCTTC.

The V call is TRBV10-3, the J call TRBJ1-5; 8 bases are shared with TRBD1. Trimming at V came to 10 bases and at J to 6 bases, leaving 5 bases not matched to a gene. The CDR3 totals 12 residues. Per the germline V gene, CDR1 is ENHRY and CDR2 is SYGVKD. The CDR3 here is CATGQGSQPQHF. The CDR3 region has the DNA TGTGCCACCGGACAGGGAAGTCAGCCCCAGCATTTT.

The rearrangement uses TRBV3-1 (or the pseudogene TRBV3-2) and TRBJ2-7; D perhaps matches TRBD1 (5 bases). This CDR3 spans 16 amino acids. Trimming took 2 bases from V and 0 from J, leaving 14 bases between them. Germline CDR1 reads LGHDT; CDR2 reads YNNKEL (reference sequence). Here the CDR3 DNA reads TGTGCCAGCAGCCAACAACCAGGGTGGGACTCCTACGAGCAGTACTTC. The encoded protein is CASSQQPGWDSYEQYF.

The chain carries TRBV28 and TRBJ1-5, with D perhaps matching TRBD1 (5 bases). CDR1 and CDR2 from the germline V gene are MDHEN and SYDVKM. V was cut by 6 bases and J by 15 bases, with 15 bases left in between. The CDR3 loop spans 11 amino acids. The CDR3 nucleotides are TGTGCCAGCAGCCGGGGACTGCTCAGGCATTTT. Translating it yields CASSRGLLRHF. The variable domain in full, completed from reference TRBV28 and TRBJ1-5, reads DVKVTQSSRYLVKRTGEKVFLECVQDMDHENMFWYRQDPGLGLRLIYFSYDVKMKEKGDIPEGYSVSREKKERFSLILESASTNQTSMYLCASSRGLLRHFGDGTRLSIL.

The rearrangement uses TRBV9 and TRBJ2-3; D is possibly TRBD1 (6 bases). Trimming pared 0 bases from V and 2 bases from J, leaving 13 bases between. CDR3 length: 16 residues. Germline lookup yields CDR1 SGDLS and CDR2 YYNGEE. DNA of the CDR3: TGTGCCAGCAGCGTAGGGGGGCAGACTACCACAGATACGCAGTATTTT. It codes for CASSVGGQTTTDTQYF.

J is TRBJ1-2 and V is TRBV2; D ambiguous. From germline, CDR1 is SNHLY and CDR2 FYNNEI. This CDR3 region has 11 residues. V lost 7 bases and J 6 bases, leaving 9 bases between the germline ends. This CDR3 reads CASNSRNGYTF. CDR3 DNA sequence: TGTGCCAGCAATAGCAGAAATGGCTACACCTTC.

The chain couples TRBV30 to TRBJ1-3; TRBD1 is a possible D gene (5 bases). The CDR3 runs to 15 residues. Looked up from germline, CDR1 is GTSNPN and CDR2 is SVGIG (reference sequence). The V end lost 1 base, the J end lost 0 bases, and 10 bases lay between the germline ends. The CDR3 sequence: CAWSATVFSGNTIYF. CDR3 nucleotide sequence: TGTGCCTGGAGTGCGACAGTCTTCTCTGGAAACACCATATATTTT.

The rearrangement joins TRBV27 to TRBJ2-7, with TRBD1 identical over 10 bases. Trimming removed 1 base from V and 0 bases from J; junction bases left unmatched: 6. Looked up from germline, CDR1 is MNHEY and CDR2 is SMNVEV (reference sequence). The CDR3 runs 17 residues. For the CDR3, the DNA is TGTGCCAGCAGTTTATTGGGACAGGGGCGATACTCCTACGAGCAGTACTTC. Translated, it gives CASSLLGQGRYSYEQYF.

The chain has TRBV2 and TRBJ2-1; D may be TRBD2 (5 bases). Trimming took off 6 bases at V and 10 bases at J, with 13 bases between the two ends. Germline V gene data show CDR1 as SNHLY and CDR2 as FYNNEI. The CDR3 consists of 12 residues. The CDR3 is CASSNGLGEQFF. The DNA for the CDR3 is TGTGCCAGCAGCAACGGACTTGGGGAGCAGTTCTTC. Complete variable domain (other parts from reference TRBV2 and TRBJ2-1): EPEVTQTPSHQVTQMGQEVILRCVPISNHLYFYWYRQILGQKVEFLVSFYNNEISEKSEIFDDQFSVERPDGSNFTLKIRSTKLEDSAMYFCASSNGLGEQFFGPGTRLTVL.

This rearrangement joins TRBV5-4 to TRBJ1-3; TRBD1 matches at 7 bases. This CDR3 is 16 amino acids long. Losses at the gene ends were 3 bases for V and 0 bases for J; bases not matched to a gene: 6. Germline lookup yields CDR1 SGHNT and CDR2 YYREEE (reference sequence). The DNA of the CDR3 is TGTGCCAGCAGCTACGAGACAGGGCGCTCTGGAAACACCATATATTTT. The encoded protein is CASSYETGRSGNTIYF.